This TCR beta chain derives from a study of blood T cell repertoires in COVID-19. Study context: COVID-19 samples from acute and convalescent phases originated in the United States, Italy and Spain. The cDNA or gDNA used as material had been derived from T cells, B-cell-depleted T cells, or PBMCs.

Germline V CDR1 and CDR2: MGHRA, YSYEKL. Losses at the gene ends were 2 bases for V and 4 bases for J; bases not matched to a gene: 2. This CDR3 region has 15 residues. As handled by the study authors: Amplified reference gene primers provided the basis for estimating nucleated cell counts. Only in-frame clones appear in the TCRdb table, and some are missing; sequencing was by immunoSEQ multiplex PCR. V and J calls and clone size are those listed in that table; D and trimming were worked out from the DNA. The data contain fewer than 120,000 clones, around 76% of them singletons. The sequencing input was peripheral blood. The receptor comes from an elderly woman with acute or convalescent COVID-19. This sequence joins TRBV4-1 and TRBJ1-5, with 10 bases matching TRBD1. The CDR3 sequence is CASSQTGQGNQPQHF. CDR3 DNA sequence: TGCGCCAGCAGCCAAACGGGACAGGGGAATCAGCCCCAGCATTTT.